The 20 T cell receptor beta chains listed next were all sequenced from one sample in a study of Ad26.COV2.S vaccination and SARS-CoV-2 variants. Sample treatment: roughly 20 received Ad26.COV2.S at low or high dose, single or two shots; several received placebo; per-sample allocation not given. Sampling happened 63 days after the first vaccine or placebo injection. Profiling relied on immunoSEQ multiplex PCR, and the TCRdb table lists in-frame clones only, not all of them. The data hold under 600,000 clones, with roughly 87% observed a single time. The sequencing here drew on peripheral blood, taken in a trial of Ad26.COV2.S vaccine versus placebo. These TCRs come from a person aged 18-60 years who received the Ad26.COV2.S COVID-19 vaccine or a placebo.

The chain has TRBV28 and TRBJ2-5; D is uncertain. Germline CDR1 reads MDHEN; CDR2 reads SYDVKM. Deletions cut 3 bases from V and 1 base from J, with 12 bases between. The CDR3 covers 15 residues. The CDR3 region has the DNA TGTGCCAGCAGTTTTCGACGAGACACCCAAGAGACCCAGTACTTC. This codes for CASSFRRDTQETQYF.

The V and J genes are TRBV6-5 and TRBJ1-3; D remains ambiguous. There are 15 residues in the CDR3. Germline CDR1 and CDR2: MNHEY and SVGAGI. Trimming left V 10 bases short and J 2 bases short, with 18 bases between. CDR3 sequence reads: CATSRAGLAGNTIYF. The CDR3, as DNA: TGTGCCACCTCTAGGGCTGGGCTTGCTGGAAACACCATATATTTT.

The chain combines TRBV2 with TRBJ2-3; D is unclear. Per germline, CDR1 SNHLY and CDR2 FYNNEI. Trimming stripped 7 bases from V and 4 bases from J, with 9 bases between. The CDR3 is 12 amino acids. The CDR3 sequence is CASIWFADTQYF. The CDR3, as DNA: TGTGCCAGCATTTGGTTCGCAGATACGCAGTATTTT.

The genes are TRBV18 and TRBJ2-3, with D possibly TRBD1 on 5 matching bases. The CDR3 contains 15 residues. V was clipped by 4 bases and J by 4 bases, with 15 bases between them. Germline assignment: CDR1 KGHSH and CDR2 LQKENI. The CDR3 DNA is TGTGCCAGCTCACTGGGCATAGGGGTCGCAGATACGCAGTATTTT. Encoded protein: CASSLGIGVADTQYF.

The gene calls are TRBV18 and TRBJ1-4; 7 positions match TRBD1. CDR3 length: 13 residues. Germline V gene data show CDR1 as KGHSH and CDR2 as LQKENI. Trimming cost V 6 bases and J 4 bases; bases outside gene matches: 2. CDR3 sequence: CASSRDSNEKLFF. For the CDR3, the DNA is TGTGCCAGCTCCCGGGACAGTAATGAAAAACTGTTTTTT.

The V gene is TRBV4-2, the J gene TRBJ2-1; D perhaps matches TRBD1 (6 bases). The V gene lost 0 bases and the J gene lost 7 bases, with 16 bases spanning the gap. Germline CDR1 reads LGHNA; CDR2 reads YNFKEQ. This CDR3 spans 16 amino acids. The CDR3 bases are TGTGCCAGCAGCCAAGAAGGTTGGGGGCCCGAAAATGAGCAGTTCTTC. The encoded protein is CASSQEGWGPENEQFF.

This sequence joins TRBV3-1 (or the pseudogene TRBV3-2) and TRBJ1-5; D call uncertain. Looked up from germline, CDR1 is LGHDT and CDR2 is YNNKEL (reference sequence). The length of the CDR3 is 14 residues. The V gene lost 0 bases and the J gene lost 7 bases, with 10 bases spanning the gap. CDR3 in amino acids: CASSQERLTQPQHF. The CDR3 coding sequence is TGTGCCAGCAGCCAAGAGCGGTTGACCCAGCCCCAGCATTTT.

V is TRBV7-3 and J is TRBJ2-5; D ambiguous. Germline lookup yields CDR1 SGHTA and CDR2 FQGTGA. Trimming removed 3 bases at V and 3 bases at J, with 8 bases between. This CDR3 comprises 13 residues. Here the CDR3 DNA reads TGTGCCAGCAGCTTTGCAGCTAAAGAGACCCAGTACTTC. It yields the protein CASSFAAKETQYF.

This clone was seen a handful of times. This chain connects TRBV19 to TRBJ1-5; a weak D match, TRBD1 (6 bases). CDR1 is LNHDA and CDR2 is SQIVND in the germline V gene (reference sequence). V gave up 10 bases and J gave up 1 base, with 11 bases separating them. The length of the CDR3 is 13 residues. The DNA for the CDR3 is TGTGCCACCTGCCAGGGGAGCAATCAGCCCCAGCATTTT. Its translation is CATCQGSNQPQHF. Complete variable domain (other parts from reference TRBV19 and TRBJ1-5): DGGITQSPKYLFRKEGQNVTLSCEQNLNHDAMYWYRQDPGQGLRLIYYSQIVNDFQKGDIAEGYSVSREKKESFPLTVTSAQKNPTAFYLCATCQGSNQPQHFGDGTRLSIL.

V and J are TRBV11-1 and TRBJ1-6; 10 positions agree with TRBD1. The CDR3 consists of 16 residues. Germline V gives CDR1 SGHAT, CDR2 FQDESV (reference sequence). Trimming removed 2 bases from V and 9 bases from J; junction bases left unmatched: 7. Here the CDR3 DNA reads TGTGCCAGCAGCTTATTCCGGACAGGGGGGAGTTCACCCCTCCACTTT. Translating it yields CASSLFRTGGSSPLHF.

The chain has TRBV29-1 and TRBJ2-1; 7 positions match TRBD2. The CDR3 is 16 residues long. CDR1 and CDR2 from the germline V gene are SQVTM and ANQGSEA. V was clipped by 3 bases and J by 2 bases; unmatched bases: 10. In nucleotides, the CDR3 is TGCAGCGTTGAGGGCTCTGGGGGAGGGGCCTACAATGAGCAGTTCTTC. This gives the protein CSVEGSGGGAYNEQFF.

This clone was detected once. This sequence joins TRBV11-2 and TRBJ2-1; TRBD2 matches 14 bases. Per germline, CDR1 SGHAT and CDR2 FQNNGV. With V trimmed by 5 bases and J by 8 bases, 17 bases remained unmatched. The CDR3 spans 19 residues. The CDR3 DNA is TGTGCCAGCAGCCCCCTCGCCCCCAAGACTAGCGGGGGGGCCCATGAGCAGTTCTTC. Encoded protein: CASSPLAPKTSGGAHEQFF.

This CDR3 is CASSLEGVMIYEQYF. In DNA, the CDR3 is TGTGCCAGCAGCTTAGAGGGGGTCATGATCTACGAGCAGTACTTC. The chain has TRBV11-2 and TRBJ2-7, with D perhaps matching TRBD1 or TRBD2 (5 bases each). The CDR3 has 15 amino acids. The V gene lost 0 bases and the J gene lost 3 bases, with 12 bases spanning the gap. The germline gives CDR1 SGHAT, CDR2 FQNNGV.

This chain uses TRBV19 with TRBJ1-4; D ambiguous. Germline V CDR1 and CDR2: LNHDA, SQIVND (reference sequence). The CDR3 has 14 residues. Trimming took 3 bases from V and 5 from J, leaving 10 bases between them. This chain's CDR3 is CASSMTSPNEKLFF. Written as DNA, the CDR3 is TGTGCCAGTAGTATGACGAGCCCCAATGAAAAACTGTTTTTT.

The chain carries TRBV7-3 and TRBJ1-1, with D unresolved. Looked up from germline, CDR1 is SGHTA and CDR2 is FQGTGA. CDR3 size: 15 residues. V was cut by 0 bases and J by 1 base, with 9 bases left in between. The CDR3 nucleotides read TGTGCCAGCAGCTTAACAAGGGTACAGAACACTGAAGCTTTCTTT. Its translation: CASSLTRVQNTEAFF. The whole variable domain, remainder taken from reference TRBV7-3 and TRBJ1-1, is GAGVSQTPSNKVTEKGKYVELRCDPISGHTALYWYRQSLGQGPEFLIYFQGTGAADDSGLPNDRFFAVRPEGSVSTLKIQRTERGDSAVYLCASSLTRVQNTEAFFGQGTRLTVV.

This chain uses TRBV7-9 with TRBJ2-2; D is possibly TRBD1 (5 bases). The CDR3 has 14 amino acids. CDR1 SEHNR and CDR2 FQNEAQ come from the germline V gene (reference sequence). V lost 7 bases to trimming and J lost 6 bases, with 15 bases between them. DNA of the CDR3: TGTGCCAGCAACACACCCTCAGGGCCCGGGGAGCTGTTTTTT. As protein: CASNTPSGPGELFF.

This chain uses TRBV5-1 with TRBJ2-1; D is unclear. From germline, CDR1 is SGHRS and CDR2 YFSETQ. The CDR3 is 15 amino acids. V dropped 4 bases and J dropped 3 bases, with 14 bases sitting between them. DNA of the CDR3: TGCGCCAGCAGCCCTCGAGGCGGAGTCTACAATGAGCAGTTCTTC. Amino acids: CASSPRGGVYNEQFF.

This clone was counted a few times. The rearrangement links TRBV7-9 to TRBJ1-5; D gene unclear. The germline gives CDR1 SEHNR, CDR2 FQNEAQ (reference sequence). Between the trimmed V and J ends, which lost 5 bases and 3 bases, there was a span of 11 bases. The CDR3 has 14 residues. CDR3: CASSKDAVNQPQHF. Here the CDR3 DNA reads TGTGCCAGCAGCAAAGATGCAGTCAATCAGCCCCAGCATTTT.

V gene TRBV5-1 combines with J gene TRBJ2-5, with D maybe TRBD1 (7 bases). V was cut by 4 bases and J by 4 bases, with 17 bases left in between. The CDR3 consists of 15 residues. CDR1 SGHRS and CDR2 YFSETQ come from the germline V gene. Here the CDR3 reads CASSGGDRGGETQYF. The CDR3 nucleotides read TGCGCCAGCAGCGGCGGGGACAGAGGAGGAGAGACCCAGTACTTC.

The chain couples TRBV18 to TRBJ1-1; D may be TRBD1 (5 bases). CDR1 is KGHSH, CDR2 LQKENI, per germline. The length of the CDR3 is 15 residues. Between the trimmed V and J ends, which lost 3 bases and 1 base, there was a span of 12 bases. Here the CDR3 DNA reads TGTGCCAGCTCACCGCCGGGACTCTCGAACACTGAAGCTTTCTTT. Translating it yields CASSPPGLSNTEAFF.